This entry lists 24 T cell receptor beta chains sequenced from one sample in a study of T cells in Graves' hyperthyroidism and ophthalmopathy. TCR beta CDR3 regions were amplified from RNA transcripts. Researchers ran a first-round RT-PCR on the TCR CDR3 using the HTBI primer set. TCRdb fed the multiplex PCR reads into MiXCR, producing one record per CDR3 protein. The profile shows about 160,000 distinct CDR3 sequences, less than 10% of them singletons. Sequenced input: blood. Every receptor here comes from a young woman with Graves' hyperthyroidism that later progressed to Graves' ophthalmopathy.

This clonotype was seen many times. The chain carries TRBV27 and TRBJ1-5, with D uncertain. Trimming left V 0 bases short and J 6 bases short, with 9 bases between. Germline lookup yields CDR1 MNHEY and CDR2 SMNVEV (reference sequence). The length of the CDR3 is 14 residues. CDR3 region: CASSLSGDRQPQHF. The CDR3 coding sequence is TGTGCCAGCAGTTTATCGGGAGATCGTCAGCCCCAGCATTTT.

This clonotype was counted at least ten times. In DNA form, the CDR3 reads TGCAGCGTGGCTCTGGGGGGAATTGAGCAGTTCTTC. Translated: CSVALGGIEQFF. The chain uses TRBV29-1 and TRBJ2-1; weak D call: TRBD2 (6 bases). Germline CDR1 SQVTM, CDR2 ANQGSEA. V dropped 6 bases and J dropped 9 bases, with 15 bases sitting between them. The CDR3 totals 12 residues.

The V call is TRBV14, the J call TRBJ2-3; TRBD1 is a possible D gene (6 bases). This CDR3 contains 17 residues. Trimming took 3 bases from V and 6 from J, leaving 22 bases between them. Per the germline V gene, CDR1 is SGHDN and CDR2 is FVKESK. CDR3 region: CASSQETPGVGWDTQYF. CDR3 DNA: TGTGCCAGCAGCCAGGAAACCCCAGGGGTCGGATGGGATACGCAGTATTTT.

This sequence joins TRBV5-1 and TRBJ2-7; D remains ambiguous. Germline loops: CDR1 SGHRS, CDR2 YFSETQ. The CDR3 spans 14 residues. Trimming took 0 bases from V and 6 from J, leaving 13 bases between them. As DNA, the CDR3 is TGCGCCAGCAGCTTGGAGGGCCCTCTGGTCGAGCAGTACTTC. Encoded protein: CASSLEGPLVEQYF.

This clonotype was seen ten or more times. This sequence joins TRBV12-3 or TRBV12-4 and TRBJ2-3; possibly TRBD1 for D (5 bases). The V gene lost 3 bases and the J gene lost 2 bases, with 12 bases spanning the gap. This CDR3 region has 15 residues. The CDR3 DNA follows: TGTGCCAGCAGTTTGCTTTTGGGGCCCACAGATACGCAGTATTTT. Translating it yields CASSLLLGPTDTQYF.

In regard to this clonotype: A much larger clone sits a single nucleotide away, making a read error possible. This chain joins TRBV3-1 and TRBJ1-3; 8 positions match TRBD1. The CDR3 is 18 amino acids. Germline CDR1 and CDR2: LGHDT and YNNKEL (reference sequence). Trimming cost V 2 bases and J 0 bases; bases outside gene matches: 9. The CDR3: CASSQSGTGFSSGNTIYF. DNA of the CDR3: TGTGCCAGCAGCCAATCCGGGACAGGTTTTTCCTCTGGAAACACCATATATTTT.

This clonotype occurred many times. This chain links TRBV6-1 with TRBJ2-5; TRBD2 aligns across 15 bases. CDR1 and CDR2 (germline): MNHNS, SASEGT. The CDR3 runs 16 residues. The junction had 2 bases not matched to a gene; V was cut back by 6 bases and J by 0 bases. CDR3: CASRGTSGGYQETQYF. CDR3 bases: TGTGCCAGCAGGGGGACTAGCGGGGGGTACCAAGAGACCCAGTACTTC.

This clonotype came up many times. This rearrangement joins TRBV5-1 to TRBJ1-1; D is ambiguous. Per germline, CDR1 SGHRS and CDR2 YFSETQ. This CDR3 spans 14 amino acids. Between the trimmed V and J ends, which lost 0 bases and 1 base, there was a span of 7 bases. The CDR3 DNA follows: TGCGCCAGCAGCTTGGGCGCAGCGAACACTGAAGCTTTCTTT. Amino acid sequence: CASSLGAANTEAFF.

This clonotype was recorded many times. The chain links TRBV6-1 to TRBJ1-1; 7 bases match TRBD1. V gave up 6 bases and J gave up 5 bases; unmatched junction bases: 15. The CDR3 contains 16 residues. Germline CDR1 reads MNHNS; CDR2 reads SASEGT. CDR3 loop: CASSTVTGTDFTEAFF. In nucleotides, the CDR3 is TGTGCCAGCAGCACCGTTACCGGGACAGATTTTACTGAAGCTTTCTTT.

Many counts were recorded for this clonotype. This sequence joins TRBV7-2 and TRBJ2-5; TRBD2 might be the D (7 bases). Trimming removed 8 bases at V and 2 bases at J, with 12 bases between. Germline CDR1 reads SGHTA; CDR2 reads FQGNSA. The CDR3 covers 13 residues. CDR3 coding DNA: TGTGCCAGCTTGCGGGGGCTGCAAGAGACCCAGTACTTC. Translating gives CASLRGLQETQYF.

This clonotype has ten or more counts. The genes are TRBV6-1 and TRBJ2-1; D is perhaps TRBD1 (5 bases). Germline V lookup: CDR1 MNHNS, CDR2 SASEGT. Between the trimmed V and J ends, which lost 6 bases and 6 bases, there was a span of 15 bases. The length of the CDR3 is 14 residues. The CDR3 region has the DNA TGTGCCAGCAGCAATGGGGCCTCGACCAATGAGCAGTTCTTC. This codes for CASSNGASTNEQFF.

This clonotype was found many times. The genes are TRBV6-1 and TRBJ2-7; D may be TRBD2 (6 bases). Per germline, CDR1 MNHNS and CDR2 SASEGT. CDR3 length equals 14 residues. The V end lost 10 bases, the J end lost 3 bases, and 19 bases lay between the germline ends. This CDR3 reads CATSNGGWNYEQYF. As DNA, the CDR3 is TGTGCCACCAGCAATGGGGGGTGGAACTACGAGCAGTACTTC.

This clonotype showed up many times. This rearrangement joins TRBV7-2 to TRBJ2-1; TRBD1 aligns across 9 bases. The CDR3 covers 16 residues. Germline CDR1 SGHTA, CDR2 FQGNSA. Trimming cost V 1 base and J 8 bases; bases outside gene matches: 9. The CDR3 DNA reads as TGTGCCAGCAGCTTAGGGTCCCACAGGGGGCTAGATGAGCAGTTCTTC. Its translation: CASSLGSHRGLDEQFF.

This clonotype was seen repeatedly, ten times or more. The V call is TRBV28, the J call TRBJ1-3; D is unresolved. Germline V gene sequence: CDR1 MDHEN, CDR2 SYDVKM. V lost 5 bases and J lost 3, with 17 bases in between. The CDR3 consists of 16 residues. CDR3 nucleotides: TGTGCCAGCAGTCTACCGTACACGGGATTTGGAAACACCATATATTTT. Amino acid sequence: CASSLPYTGFGNTIYF.

As concerns this clonotype: This may be a read error: a much more frequent sequence differs by one nucleotide. The rearrangement joins TRBV6-5 to TRBJ1-2; weak D call: TRBD1 (5 bases). The CDR3 covers 13 residues. Germline V gives CDR1 MNHEY, CDR2 SVGAGI. CDR3: CASSSQQGHGCTF. The CDR3 bases are TGTGCCAGCAGTTCCCAGCAGGGCCATGGCTGCACCTTC.

In this sample, this clonotype turned up many times. The chain employs TRBV30 and TRBJ1-1; D unresolved. Trimming stripped 2 bases from V and 1 base from J, with 14 bases between. This CDR3 contains 15 residues. Germline V gene data show CDR1 as GTSNPN and CDR2 as SVGIG (reference sequence). The CDR3, as DNA: TGTGCCTGGAGTTTACGGAGGGAGGGGAACACTGAAGCTTTCTTT. This gives the protein CAWSLRREGNTEAFF.

This clonotype showed up many times. The chain joins TRBV7-2 to TRBJ2-7; D is ambiguous. V lost 5 bases and J lost 0, with 14 bases in between. Per germline, CDR1 SGHTA and CDR2 FQGNSA. The CDR3 sequence is 15 residues long. The CDR3 bases are TGTGCCAGCAGCCCCCGCGGCTCCAACTCCTACGAGCAGTACTTC. This codes for CASSPRGSNSYEQYF.

This clonotype has more than one count but fewer than ten. V usage is TRBV6-1 and J usage is TRBJ2-3; D remains unclear. There are 12 residues in the CDR3. CDR1 is MNHNS, CDR2 SASEGT, per germline. V lost 2 bases to trimming and J lost 2 bases, with 2 bases between them. Here the CDR3 DNA reads TGTGCCAGCAGTGAAACCACAGATACGCAGTATTTT. Its protein product is CASSETTDTQYF.

This clonotype has a count of ten or more. The chain links TRBV29-1 to TRBJ2-2, with D possibly being TRBD2 (5 bases). The CDR3 has 11 amino acids. Trimming removed 7 bases from V and 5 bases from J, with 8 bases in between. Per the germline V gene, CDR1 is SQVTM and CDR2 is ANQGSEA. This chain's CDR3 is CSGRRTGELFF. For the CDR3, the DNA is TGCAGCGGGAGGAGGACCGGGGAGCTGTTTTTT.

The chain joins TRBV4-1 to TRBJ1-2; 9 bases line up with TRBD1. This CDR3 has 17 amino acids. J lost 1 base, V lost 8 bases, and 14 bases had no gene match. CDR1 and CDR2 from the germline V gene are MGHRA and YSYEKL. In DNA, the CDR3 is TGCGCCAGCTCAAGGGGCATGCGGGGACAGGGTAACTATGGCTACACCTTC. Amino acids: CASSRGMRGQGNYGYTF.

The sample holds many counts of this clonotype. The chain links TRBV2 to TRBJ2-3; D may be TRBD1 or TRBD2 (5 bases each). This CDR3 comprises 15 residues. Trimming stripped 3 bases from V and 5 bases from J, with 15 bases between. Germline CDR1 SNHLY, CDR2 FYNNEI. CDR3 nucleotide sequence: TGTGCCAGCAGTGATGAGGGGTTTGAGGGAGATACGCAGTATTTT. Translating it yields CASSDEGFEGDTQYF. The full variable domain, in which reference TRBV2 and TRBJ2-3 provide the parts outside the CDR3, is EPEVTQTPSHQVTQMGQEVILRCVPISNHLYFYWYRQILGQKVEFLVSFYNNEISEKSEIFDDQFSVERPDGSNFTLKIRSTKLEDSAMYFCASSDEGFEGDTQYFGPGTRLTVL.

This clonotype was counted ten times or more. The V call is TRBV11-2, the J call TRBJ2-1; D gene ambiguous. The CDR3 consists of 14 residues. Germline CDR1 and CDR2: SGHAT and FQNNGV. Trimming removed 4 bases from V and 0 bases from J, with 7 bases in between. CDR3 residues: CASSYKVSYNEQFF. The CDR3 DNA reads TGTGCCAGCAGCTATAAGGTCTCCTACAATGAGCAGTTCTTC. The full variable domain, with the rest looked up from reference TRBV11-2 and TRBJ2-1, is EAGVAQSPRYKIIEKRQSVAFWCNPISGHATLYWYQQILGQGPKLLIQFQNNGVVDDSQLPKDRFSAERLKGVDSTLKIQPAKLEDSAVYLCASSYKVSYNEQFFGPGTRLTVL.

This clonotype came up once. The chain carries TRBV19 and TRBJ2-4; TRBD1 might be the D (6 bases). V gave up 2 bases and J gave up 4 bases, with 9 bases separating them. Germline CDR1 and CDR2: LNHDA and SQIVND (reference sequence). This CDR3 comprises 14 residues. The CDR3 DNA sequence: TGTGCCAGTAGTATAAGAGGACAGAAAAACATTCAGTACTTC. Its protein is CASSIRGQKNIQYF.

This clonotype came up many times. V gene TRBV19 combines with J gene TRBJ2-5; 8 nucleotides line up with TRBD1. J was trimmed by 5 bases and V by 6 bases; bases with no gene match: 8. This CDR3 comprises 14 residues. Per the germline V gene, CDR1 is LNHDA and CDR2 is SQIVND (reference sequence). CDR3 in DNA: TGTGCCAGTAGCCGGGACAGGAGGTGGGAGACCCAGTACTTC. Its translation is CASSRDRRWETQYF.